The TCR beta chain under discussion was sequenced for a study of early T cells in non-severe SARS-CoV-2 infection. Study information: Unpaired chains resulted from sequencing bulk RNA of unsorted whole blood.

Attachment of unique molecular identifiers to individual cDNA molecules was performed. TCRdb re-derived calls from the 5' RACE reads in MiXCR, one entry per CDR3 protein. The top ten hold approximately 5.7% of the sample, which has 70,000 to 85,000 distinct CDR3 sequences, around 13% seen once. Study-wide results and caveats: VDJdb matches were skewed toward anti-spike CD8 T cell responses.

This clonotype turned up a few times. The target antigen is unknown. Germline V gene sequence: CDR1 SGHTA, CDR2 FQGTGA. The CDR3 spans 13 residues. V dropped 2 bases and J dropped 3 bases, with 7 bases sitting between them. This receptor was taken from an adult who was a healthcare worker with PCR-confirmed SARS-CoV-2 infection or an uninfected control (not recorded which). The chain employs TRBV7-3 and TRBJ1-1; no clear D. Input material: whole blood. Written as DNA, the CDR3 is TGTGCCAGCAGCTTATCGGGGTACACTGAAGCTTTCTTT. This codes for CASSLSGYTEAFF.